This T cell receptor (beta chain) was obtained from a study of T-cell reconstitution after alpha-beta-depleted transplantation in children. In its sample, this clonotype was seen many times. V gave up 0 bases and J gave up 1 base; unmatched junction bases: 9. The germline V gene has CDR1 DFQATT and CDR2 SNEGSKA (reference sequence). The CDR3 spans 17 residues. Preparing the TCRbeta library involved the use of unique molecular identifiers. A single record per CDR3 protein comes from TCRdb applying MiXCR to the PCR reads. The data contain about 690,000 distinct CDR3 sequences, around a sixth of them seen just once; the ten biggest clones take up 1.1%.

This TCR was recovered from a human donor who donated a stem cell graft to a child with acute myeloid leukemia. This specimen consisted of PBMCs from the stem cell graft donor, obtained from the stem cell graft. The chain couples TRBV20-1 to TRBJ1-5; 7 nucleotides align to TRBD1. The CDR3 DNA follows: TGCAGTGCTAGAGATGAGAAAGGGGGCAGAAGCAATCAGCCCCAGCATTTT. Amino acid sequence: CSARDEKGGRSNQPQHF.